This T cell receptor (beta chain) was recovered during a study of T cell changes during pregnancy in multiple sclerosis. Deletions cut 6 bases from V and 5 bases from J, with 13 bases between. This CDR3 comprises 13 residues. In germline, CDR1 is SEHNR, CDR2 FQNEAQ (reference sequence). Profiling relied on immunoSEQ multiplex PCR, and the TCRdb table lists in-frame clones only, not all of them. The sample consists of approximately 40,000 clones, more than 85% of them appearing once. The rearrangement links TRBV7-9 to TRBJ1-1; TRBD1 is a possible D gene (6 bases). The source was CD8+ T cells from peripheral blood mononuclear cells, collected in the third trimester of pregnancy. This clonotype was sampled from a female donor with multiple sclerosis, enrolled in a pregnancy study. As DNA, the CDR3 is TGTGCCAGCAGTTCAGGGGAGCGAACTGAAGCTTTCTTT. This translates into CASSSGERTEAFF.